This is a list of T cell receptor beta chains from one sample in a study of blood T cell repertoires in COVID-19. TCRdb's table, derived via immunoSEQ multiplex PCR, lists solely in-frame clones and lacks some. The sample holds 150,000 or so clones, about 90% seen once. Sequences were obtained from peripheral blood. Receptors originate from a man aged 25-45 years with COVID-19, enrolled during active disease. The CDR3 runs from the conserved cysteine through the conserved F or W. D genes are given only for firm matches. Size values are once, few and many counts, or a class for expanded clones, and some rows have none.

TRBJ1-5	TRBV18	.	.	TGTGCCAGCTCAGCGACAGATAGCAATCAGCCCCAGCATTTT	CASSATDSNQPQHF
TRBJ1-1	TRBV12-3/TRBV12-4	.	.	TGTGCCAGCAGTTTAAGCTTGAACACTGAAGCTTTCTTT	CASSLSLNTEAFF
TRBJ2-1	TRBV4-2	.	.	TGTGCCAGCAGCCAAGATTTGAGTAGCGGAAGCTCCTACAATGAGCAGTTCTTC	CASSQDLSSGSSYNEQFF
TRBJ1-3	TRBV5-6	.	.	TGTGCCAGCAGCCGGTCGGGTATTTCTGGAAACACCATATATTTT	CASSRSGISGNTIYF
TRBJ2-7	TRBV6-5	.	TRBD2	TGTGCCAGCAGCCCCAGCGGCGGGGGATGGCACGAGCAGTACTTC	CASSPSGGGWHEQYF
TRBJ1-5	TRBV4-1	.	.	TGCGCCAGCAGCCAAGGGGTGGCGACCACGTGGACAAGCAATCAGCCCCAGCATTTT	CASSQGVATTWTSNQPQHF
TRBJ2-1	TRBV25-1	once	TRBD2	TGTGCCAGCAGTGAATTAACTAGCGGGTCTTACAATGAGCAGTTCTTC	CASSELTSGSYNEQFF
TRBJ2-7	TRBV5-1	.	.	TGCGCCAGCAGCTTCGAGCTCCGCGCCCACGAGCAGTACTTC	CASSFELRAHEQYF
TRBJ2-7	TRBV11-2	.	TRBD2	TGTGCCAGCAGCCCCCTGAGGCGGGGGGGCCGAAACGAGCAGTACTTC	CASSPLRRGGRNEQYF
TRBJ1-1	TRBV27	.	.	TGTGCCAGCTATCGACTAATGAACACTGAAGCTTTCTTT	CASYRLMNTEAFF
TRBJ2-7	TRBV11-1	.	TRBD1	TGTGCCAGCAGCTTAGGGACGGGACAGGGAAACGAGCAGTACTTC	CASSLGTGQGNEQYF
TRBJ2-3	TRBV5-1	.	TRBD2	TGCGCCAGCAGCTTAACTAGCGGATCTGTCACAGATACGCAGTATTTT	CASSLTSGSVTDTQYF
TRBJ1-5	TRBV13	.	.	TGTGCCAGCAGCTTTGGGCAGGGACACCGTCAGCCCCAGCATTTT	CASSFGQGHRQPQHF
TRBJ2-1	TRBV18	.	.	TGTGCCAGCTCACCTAGGGACTTCTACAATGAGCAGTTCTTC	CASSPRDFYNEQFF
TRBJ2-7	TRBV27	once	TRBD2	TGTGCCAGCAGTTCTCACGGAGTAGCGGGGGCCCCCAATAGCGAGCAGTACTTC	CASSSHGVAGAPNSEQYF
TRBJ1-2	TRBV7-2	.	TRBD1	TGTGCCAGCAGCCCCCGGACAGGCCTGAACTATGGCTACACCTTC	CASSPRTGLNYGYTF
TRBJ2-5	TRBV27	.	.	TGTGCCAGCAGTTCCCTCAGGAGCGGGGAGACCCAGTACTTC	CASSSLRSGETQYF
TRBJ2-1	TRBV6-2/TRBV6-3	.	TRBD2	TGTGCCAGCAGTTACTGGTCTAGCGGGGAGAAGGATGAGCAGTTCTTC	CASSYWSSGEKDEQFF
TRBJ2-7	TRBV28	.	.	TGTGCCAGCAGTTTAGGGACAATCCTAGGCTACGAGCAGTACTTC	CASSLGTILGYEQYF
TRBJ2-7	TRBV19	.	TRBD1	TGTGCCAGTAGTGCTCGGACAGGAAGCTACGAGCAGTACTTC	CASSARTGSYEQYF
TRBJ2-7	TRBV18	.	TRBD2	TGTGCCAGCTCACCCGGGGGGGGCCTTAGAGGTTACGAGCAGTACTTC	CASSPGGGLRGYEQYF
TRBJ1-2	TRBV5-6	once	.	TGTGCCAGCAGCCGCTTCAGCGCAAACAGGCTACGATTACTCTACACCTTC	CASSRFSANRLRLLYTF
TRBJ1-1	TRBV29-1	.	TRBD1	TGCAGCGGCCGACAGGGTTGGAGCACTGAAGCTTTCTTT	CSGRQGWSTEAFF
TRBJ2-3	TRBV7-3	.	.	TGTGCCAGCAGCCCCTCTAGGGGGGGGACAGATACGCAGTATTTT	CASSPSRGGTDTQYF
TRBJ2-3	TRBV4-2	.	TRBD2	TGTGCCAGCAGCCCTAAACCTCTAGCGGGAGGGTCAGATACGCAGTATTTT	CASSPKPLAGGSDTQYF
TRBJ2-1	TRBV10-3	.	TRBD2	TGTGCCATCAGTGAGGTAGGGACTAGCGGGAGTATTTCGGGGAATGAGCAGTTCTTC	CAISEVGTSGSISGNEQFF
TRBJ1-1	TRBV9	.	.	TGTGCCAGCAGCGCCCTAAGGGGGACTGAAGCTTTCTTT	CASSALRGTEAFF
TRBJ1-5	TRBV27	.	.	TGTGCCAGCAGCCGCAAACCCCCCGGGGAGCCCCAGCATTTT	CASSRKPPGEPQHF
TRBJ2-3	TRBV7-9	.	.	TGTGCCAGCAGCGCCCGACAAAACACAGATACGCAGTATTTT	CASSARQNTDTQYF
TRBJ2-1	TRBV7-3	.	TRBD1	TGTGCCAGCAGCTCGACAGGGATTGGTGAGCAGTTCTTC	CASSSTGIGEQFF
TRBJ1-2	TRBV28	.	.	TGTGCCAGCAGTTCGTCGGACAGCGTAAACTATGGCTACACCTTC	CASSSSDSVNYGYTF
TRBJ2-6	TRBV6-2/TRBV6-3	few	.	TGTGCCAGCAGCACTAGGGGGTCTGGGGCCAACGTCCTGACTTTC	CASSTRGSGANVLTF
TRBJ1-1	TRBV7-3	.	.	TGTGCCAGCAGCTTACTACAGATGAACACTGAAGCTTTCTTT	CASSLLQMNTEAFF